Listed below are T cell receptor beta chains from one sample, sequenced in a study of T cells after somatic rescue of genetic block. Some clones are missing from TCRdb's copy, which holds only in-frame ones; the method was immunoSEQ multiplex PCR. Among roughly 15,000 clones, around 70% were seen once, and the ten largest hold 14%. Source material: peripheral blood mononuclear cells (PBMCs). These TCRs come from a boy aged 5 to 17. The CDR3 runs from the conserved cysteine through the conserved F or W. A D gene is named only where the DNA matches it firmly. Expanded clones get a size class; other rows say once, few or many, or leave the size out.

clone size	D gene	V gene	J gene	CDR3 DNA	CDR3 protein
-	TRBD2	TRBV23-1	TRBJ2-5	TGCGCCAGCAGGAGCGGGACCTCACAAGAGACCCAGTACTTC	CASRSGTSQETQYF
-	TRBD1	TRBV10-3	TRBJ2-7	TGTGCCATCAGTGAGCCCGGGACAGGGATTCCCTACGAGCAGTACTTC	CAISEPGTGIPYEQYF
-	TRBD2	TRBV28	TRBJ2-7	TGTGCCAGCAGTTTTGGGGTAGCGGGGTACGAGCAGTACTTC	CASSFGVAGYEQYF
once	-	TRBV10-2	TRBJ1-2	TGCGCCAGCAGCCCGGACAGTTTCCCTAACTATGGCTACACCTTC	CASSPDSFPNYGYTF
-	-	TRBV5-4	TRBJ2-7	TGTGCCAGCAGCCTCGGTGGGGAGCAGTACTTC	CASSLGGEQYF
-	-	TRBV29-1	TRBJ2-7	TGCAGCTACACGGGCGGGATGGGGGCCTACGAGCAGTACTTC	CSYTGGMGAYEQYF
-	-	TRBV19	TRBJ1-1	TGTGCCAGTAGTTCCAGGTCGCGGGGTGTTGTGGGGCTGAACACTGAAGCTTTCTTT	CASSSRSRGVVGLNTEAFF
-	-	TRBV11-2	TRBJ2-1	TGTGCCAGCAGCTTAGGGGGACCATTTCGGGATGAGCAGTTCTTC	CASSLGGPFRDEQFF
-	-	TRBV6-5	TRBJ2-7	TGTGCCAGCAGTTACGCCCAACAGGGCACCTACGAGCAGTACTTC	CASSYAQQGTYEQYF
once	-	TRBV9	TRBJ2-1	TGTGCCAGCAGCGATGGGGACAGCTGGCGGGCCAGGGGGGGTGGCCCCTACAATGAGCAGTTCTTC	CASSDGDSWRARGGGPYNEQFF